This T cell receptor beta chain derives from a study of blood T cell repertoires in COVID-19. Study-wide background: The samples span acute and convalescent COVID-19 from the United States, Italy and Spain. T cells, B-cell-depleted T cells, or PBMCs provided the cDNA or gDNA that served as material.

As handled by the study authors: Reference gene primers were amplified, and this amplification served to estimate nucleated cell counts. Sequencing used immunoSEQ multiplex PCR; TCRdb keeps in-frame clones, though not all of them. The V and J calls and the clone size are those of that table, but D and trimming were determined from the DNA. The repertoire holds some 320,000 clones, 88% seen once, with roughly 6.9% in the top ten. The sequenced sample was peripheral blood. The origin of this receptor is a young woman who had recovered from COVID-19.

The CDR3 is CASRSASEGRHEQYF. The CDR3 coding sequence is TGTGCCAGCAGGAGCGCATCGGAGGGGCGGCACGAGCAGTACTTC. The chain joins TRBV5-4 to TRBJ2-7; a weak D match, TRBD2 (6 bases). CDR1 and CDR2 from the germline V gene are SGHNT and YYREEE (reference sequence). The V gene lost 5 bases and the J gene lost 5 bases, with 20 bases spanning the gap. This CDR3 has 15 residues.